These 26 T cell receptor beta chains were sequenced from one sample in a study of T cell repertoires in cytomegalovirus infection. Via MiXCR, TCRdb re-called the reads, giving one row per CDR3 protein. The sample carries roughly 130,000 distinct CDR3 sequences, about 24% recorded once. No antigen has been identified for these receptors. Sequencing was done on a sample of PBMCs, sequenced either directly or after in vitro stimulation (not recorded which). These receptor sequences come from a human donor in good health (CMV status not recorded). Some clones in this sample may be carry-over from other donors' samples.

In its sample, this clonotype was seen many times. V is TRBV4-2 and J is TRBJ2-3; D uncertain. The CDR3 loop spans 16 amino acids. The V and J ends lost 0 bases and 1 base respectively, with 11 bases between them. Germline V lookup: CDR1 LGHNA, CDR2 YNFKEQ. The CDR3 DNA reads as TGTGCCAGCAGCCAAGATGGTCATAGTGGCACAGATACGCAGTATTTT. It codes for CASSQDGHSGTDTQYF.

V and J are TRBV7-2 and TRBJ2-6; D call uncertain. The CDR3 spans 13 residues. V was shortened by 8 bases and J by 0 bases, with 5 bases between the two germline ends. Germline CDR1 SGHTA, CDR2 FQGNSA. The CDR3 nucleotides are TGTGCCAGCCGTATCTCTGGGGCCAACGTCCTGACTTTC. The encoded protein is CASRISGANVLTF.

This clonotype was recorded a few times. The rearrangement links TRBV28 to TRBJ2-1, with a possible D match to TRBD1 (5 bases). V lost 3 bases, J lost 4 bases, and 13 bases lay in between. The CDR3 runs 15 residues. CDR1 and CDR2 (germline): MDHEN, SYDVKM. This chain's CDR3 is CASSFRRGSYNEQFF. The CDR3 coding sequence is TGTGCCAGCAGTTTTAGAAGGGGTTCATACAATGAGCAGTTCTTC.

This clonotype was seen more than once but under ten times. The CDR3 loop is CASSPGRNLGNSPLHF. In DNA, the CDR3 is TGTGCCAGCAGCCCAGGAAGAAACCTGGGGAATTCACCCCTCCACTTT. The J gene is TRBJ1-6, the V gene TRBV7-9, with unresolved D. The V end was cut by 5 bases, the J end by 7 bases, with 18 bases between. Germline V CDR1 and CDR2: SEHNR, FQNEAQ (reference sequence). CDR3 size: 16 residues.

The gene calls are TRBV7-9 and TRBJ2-5; 8 bases align to TRBD1. CDR3 length: 13 amino acids. CDR1 is SEHNR, CDR2 FQNEAQ, per germline (reference sequence). V lost 7 bases, J lost 3 bases, and 4 bases stayed unmatched. The chain's CDR3 is CASTVTGEETQYF. The DNA for the CDR3 is TGTGCCAGCACCGTGACAGGGGAAGAGACCCAGTACTTC.

This clonotype was observed many times. The rearrangement joins TRBV7-2 to TRBJ2-3, with no clear D. Trimming stripped 2 bases from V and 1 base from J, with 7 bases between. The CDR3 spans 14 residues. Germline CDR1 reads SGHTA; CDR2 reads FQGNSA. CDR3 bases: TGTGCCAGCAGCTTAAGGGCTGGCACAGATACGCAGTATTTT. Residues: CASSLRAGTDTQYF.

This chain joins TRBV7-2 and TRBJ1-2; TRBD1 matches 12 bases. After removal of 5 bases from V and 3 bases from J, the junction contained 4 bases not matched to a gene. This CDR3 is 15 amino acids long. The V gene's germline CDR1 is SGHTA and CDR2 FQGNSA. The CDR3 nucleotides read TGTGCCAGCAGCCCCGGGGACAGGGGGCACTATGGCTACACCTTC. As protein: CASSPGDRGHYGYTF.

The V and J genes are TRBV27 and TRBJ1-1; TRBD1 is a possible D gene (5 bases). Looked up from germline, CDR1 is MNHEY and CDR2 is SMNVEV (reference sequence). The CDR3 is made up of 18 amino acids. V gave up 5 bases and J gave up 5 bases, with 27 bases separating them. CDR3 loop: CASSPPTGRRAGGTEAFF. The DNA of the CDR3 is TGTGCCAGCAGTCCTCCAACCGGACGGCGGGCCGGGGGGACTGAAGCTTTCTTT.

V and J are TRBV19 and TRBJ2-2; D is possibly TRBD1 (6 bases). The CDR3 covers 14 residues. Trimming took off 6 bases at V and 1 base at J, with 9 bases between the two ends. CDR1 is LNHDA and CDR2 is SQIVND in the germline V gene (reference sequence). The CDR3 DNA reads TGTGCCAGTAGCTCGACAGGGAACACCGGGGAGCTGTTTTTT. Translation gives CASSSTGNTGELFF.

This rearrangement joins TRBV6-2 or TRBV6-3 to TRBJ2-7, with 11 bases matching TRBD2. The V gene's germline CDR1 is MNHEY and CDR2 SVGEGT. This CDR3 is built from 14 residues. V dropped 7 bases and J dropped 5; count of bases not matched to a gene: 7. CDR3 region: CASTVLAGVHEQYF. The CDR3 DNA is TGTGCCAGCACCGTACTAGCGGGAGTCCACGAGCAGTACTTC.

This clonotype has a count of ten or more. This rearrangement joins TRBV7-8 to TRBJ1-6; possibly TRBD1 for D (6 bases). This CDR3 has 15 residues. With 2 bases removed from V and 6 bases from J, the gap between germline ends came to 11 bases. Germline loops: CDR1 SGHVS, CDR2 FQNEAQ. This CDR3 reads CASSLPTGINSPLHF. CDR3 in DNA: TGTGCCAGCAGCTTACCGACAGGAATTAATTCACCCCTCCACTTT. Full variable domain (remainder filled in from reference TRBV7-8 and TRBJ1-6): GAGVSQSPRYKVAKRGQDVALRCDPISGHVSLFWYQQALGQGPEFLTYFQNEAQLDKSGLPSDRFFAERPEGSVSTLKIQRTQQEDSAVYLCASSLPTGINSPLHFGNGTRLTVT.

This clonotype was found many times. V usage is TRBV13 and J usage is TRBJ2-3; D call uncertain. V shed 5 bases and J shed 2 bases, with 11 bases lying between them. This CDR3 region has 14 residues. CDR1 and CDR2 (germline): PRHDT, FYEKMQ (reference sequence). In DNA form, the CDR3 reads TGTGCCAGCAGCACCGTCCCTTTCACAGATACGCAGTATTTT. It encodes CASSTVPFTDTQYF. Full variable domain (outside the CDR3, taken from reference TRBV13 and TRBJ2-3): AAGVIQSPRHLIKEKRETATLKCYPIPRHDTVYWYQQGPGQDPQFLISFYEKMQSDKGSIPDRFSAQQFSDYHSELNMSSLELGDSALYFCASSTVPFTDTQYFGPGTRLTVL.

This clonotype appeared a few times. The genes are TRBV7-9 and TRBJ1-1; 11 nucleotides agree with TRBD1. The junction had 12 bases not matched to a gene; V was cut back by 5 bases and J by 13 bases. CDR3 length: 14 residues. Germline V gene lookup returns CDR1 SEHNR and CDR2 FQNEAQ (reference sequence). The CDR3: CASSATGTGGLVFF. The CDR3 nucleotides read TGTGCCAGCAGCGCAACCGGGACAGGGGGTCTGGTTTTCTTT.

This clonotype was observed a few times. This chain connects TRBV7-2 to TRBJ2-7, with 7 nucleotides matching TRBD1. This CDR3 is 15 amino acids long. CDR1 and CDR2 (germline): SGHTA, FQGNSA. J gave up 0 bases and V 1 base, and 3 bases lay outside the gene matches. The CDR3 reads CASSLVGQSSYEQYF. The CDR3 DNA reads TGTGCCAGCAGCTTAGTGGGACAGAGCTCCTACGAGCAGTACTTC.

This clonotype was seen repeatedly, ten times or more. The V gene is TRBV7-8, the J gene TRBJ1-2; possibly TRBD1 for D (6 bases). Germline CDR1 and CDR2: SGHVS and FQNEAQ. V lost 4 bases to trimming and J lost 5 bases, with 23 bases between them. There are 17 residues in the CDR3. This chain's CDR3 is CASSSQRRAGTKYGYTF. CDR3 in DNA: TGTGCCAGCAGCTCCCAAAGACGAGCCGGGACAAAGTATGGCTACACCTTC. Looking up the rest from reference TRBV7-8 and TRBJ1-2 gives the full variable domain: GAGVSQSPRYKVAKRGQDVALRCDPISGHVSLFWYQQALGQGPEFLTYFQNEAQLDKSGLPSDRFFAERPEGSVSTLKIQRTQQEDSAVYLCASSSQRRAGTKYGYTFGSGTRLTVV.

The rearrangement joins TRBV9 to TRBJ2-1, with 8 bases lining up with TRBD1. Trimming at V came to 4 bases and at J to 0 bases, leaving 15 bases not matched to a gene. In germline, CDR1 is SGDLS, CDR2 YYNGEE. This CDR3 has 19 residues. In DNA form, the CDR3 reads TGTGCCAGCAGCCCGAGACCACCGGGACAGGCTAGCTCCTACAATGAGCAGTTCTTC. Translation: CASSPRPPGQASSYNEQFF. Full variable domain (missing parts from reference TRBV9 and TRBJ2-1): DSGVTQTPKHLITATGQRVTLRCSPRSGDLSVYWYQQSLDQGLQFLIQYYNGEERAKGNILERFSAQQFPDLHSELNLSSLELGDSALYFCASSPRPPGQASSYNEQFFGPGTRLTVL.

V gene TRBV12-3 or TRBV12-4 combines with J gene TRBJ1-2, with 7 nucleotides matching TRBD1. J lost 2 bases, V lost 6 bases, and 6 bases had no gene match. This CDR3 is 14 amino acids long. CDR3: CASSPPGQNYGYTF. For the CDR3, the DNA is TGTGCCAGCAGCCCCCCGGGACAGAACTATGGCTACACCTTC.

The rearrangement uses TRBV11-3 and TRBJ2-1; D unclear. Deletions cut 3 bases from V and 1 base from J, with 7 bases between. CDR1 and CDR2 from the germline V gene are SGHNT and YENEEA. The CDR3 runs to 14 residues. The CDR3 coding sequence is TGTGCCAGCAGCTTCGCAGATTCCTACAATGAGCAGTTCTTC. Its protein is CASSFADSYNEQFF.

The CDR3 DNA is TGTGCCAGCAGCCCGTCTACTAGCGGAAGCTCCTACGAGCAGTACTTC. This translates into CASSPSTSGSSYEQYF. The rearrangement joins TRBV4-2 to TRBJ2-7; 8 bases agree with TRBD2. This CDR3 is 16 amino acids long. Germline V lookup: CDR1 LGHNA, CDR2 YNFKEQ. Trimming at V came to 4 bases and at J to 0 bases, leaving 8 bases not matched to a gene.

There are a few counts of this clonotype. V usage is TRBV12-3 or TRBV12-4 and J usage is TRBJ2-3; D is perhaps TRBD2 (5 bases). Trimming shortened V by 7 bases and J by 2 bases, and 16 bases separated the two germline ends. The CDR3 has 15 residues. CDR3 protein: CASKSLGLITDTQYF. CDR3 sequence (DNA): TGTGCCAGCAAAAGTCTAGGACTTATCACAGATACGCAGTATTTT.

The chain joins TRBV10-3 to TRBJ1-5; D possibly corresponds to TRBD1 (5 bases). The CDR3 runs to 14 residues. V lost 8 bases and J lost 7, with 18 bases in between. Germline CDR1 and CDR2: ENHRY and SYGVKD. For the CDR3, the DNA is TGTGCCATCTCGGGGGGGGGTATAGAACAGCCCCAGCATTTT. It specifies CAISGGGIEQPQHF.

The chain couples TRBV6-2 or TRBV6-3 to TRBJ1-2; D is uncertain. In germline, CDR1 is MNHEY, CDR2 SVGEGT. V lost 2 bases and J lost 4, with 8 bases in between. The CDR3 is 13 residues long. The DNA of the CDR3 is TGTGCCAGCAGTTACGACGGTGTCTATGGCTACACCTTC. Protein: CASSYDGVYGYTF.

This clonotype has only a few counts. This chain links TRBV6-5 with TRBJ2-3; D might be TRBD2 (5 bases). The length of the CDR3 is 10 residues. Germline loops: CDR1 MNHEY, CDR2 SVGAGI. V was pared by 8 bases and J by 8 bases, with 8 bases between. The CDR3 is CASGRGTQYF. For the CDR3, the DNA is TGTGCCAGCGGACGGGGTACGCAGTATTTT.

This clonotype was seen only a few times. The chain is built from TRBV4-3 and TRBJ2-1; D uncertain. The CDR3 spans 14 residues. The germline gives CDR1 LGHNA, CDR2 YSLEER. Trimming pared 2 bases from V and 0 bases from J, leaving 5 bases between. CDR3 loop: CASSQINSYNEQFF. CDR3 nucleotide sequence: TGCGCCAGCAGCCAAATTAACTCCTACAATGAGCAGTTCTTC.

A few counts support this clonotype. The rearrangement joins TRBV6-1 to TRBJ2-1, with 8 bases identical to TRBD2. The CDR3 sequence is 14 residues long. Germline assignment: CDR1 MNHNS and CDR2 SASEGT. CDR3 region: CAQGGGSSYNEQFF. The CDR3 nucleotides read TGTGCTCAGGGCGGGGGGAGCTCCTACAATGAGCAGTTCTTC.

CDR3 sequence (DNA): TGTGCCAGCAGTAAGCACGGGACACAAGCTAACTATGGCTACACCTTC. This translates into CASSKHGTQANYGYTF. J is TRBJ1-2 and V is TRBV27, with D maybe TRBD1 (6 bases). Deletions cut 5 bases from V and 0 bases from J, with 16 bases between. Per germline, CDR1 MNHEY and CDR2 SMNVEV (reference sequence). This CDR3 is built from 16 residues.